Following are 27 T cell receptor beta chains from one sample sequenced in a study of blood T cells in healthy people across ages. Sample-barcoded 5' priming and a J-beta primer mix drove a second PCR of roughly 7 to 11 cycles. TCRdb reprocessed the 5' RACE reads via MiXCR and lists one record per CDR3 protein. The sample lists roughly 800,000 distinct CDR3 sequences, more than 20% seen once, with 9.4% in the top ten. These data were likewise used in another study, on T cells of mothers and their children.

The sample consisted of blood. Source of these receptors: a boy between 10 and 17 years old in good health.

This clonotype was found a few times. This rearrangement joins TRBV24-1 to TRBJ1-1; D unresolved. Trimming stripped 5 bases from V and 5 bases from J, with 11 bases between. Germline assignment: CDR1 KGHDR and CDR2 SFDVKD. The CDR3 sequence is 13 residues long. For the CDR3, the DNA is TGTGCCACCAGTGGACACCAGAGGACTGAAGCTTTCTTT. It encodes CATSGHQRTEAFF.

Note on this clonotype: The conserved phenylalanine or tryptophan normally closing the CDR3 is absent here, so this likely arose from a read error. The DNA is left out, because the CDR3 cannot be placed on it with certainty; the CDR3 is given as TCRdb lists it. The CDR3 reads CASSQDEAPGKL. The chain links TRBV14 to TRBJ1-1; the D call in the table, TRBD1, was not verified against the DNA. Germline loops: CDR1 SGHDN, CDR2 FVKESK. Counting both end residues, the CDR3 totals 12 amino acids.

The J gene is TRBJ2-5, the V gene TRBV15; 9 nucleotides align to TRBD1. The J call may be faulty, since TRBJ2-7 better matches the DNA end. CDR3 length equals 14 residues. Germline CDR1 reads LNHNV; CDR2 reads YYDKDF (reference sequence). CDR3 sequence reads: CATSRDTGGDEQYF. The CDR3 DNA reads TGTGCCACCAGCAGAGATACAGGGGGCGACGAGCAGTACTTC.

As DNA, the CDR3 is TGTGCCAGCAGTGAATATGGGCTTGGAGGGGGCGCGTCCGGGGAGCTGTTTTTT. Protein product: CASSEYGLGGGASGELFF. This rearrangement joins TRBV25-1 to TRBJ2-2, with a tentative D call TRBD1 (7 bases). V dropped 0 bases and J dropped 6 bases, with 20 bases sitting between them. Germline V gene lookup returns CDR1 MGHDK and CDR2 SYGVNS. The CDR3 length is 18 residues.

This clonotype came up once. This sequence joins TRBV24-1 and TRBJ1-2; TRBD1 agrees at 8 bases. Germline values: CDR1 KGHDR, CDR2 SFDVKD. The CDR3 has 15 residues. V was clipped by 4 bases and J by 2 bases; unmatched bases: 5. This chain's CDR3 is CATSDRTGPNYGYTF. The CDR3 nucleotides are TGTGCCACCAGTGACAGGACAGGGCCCAACTATGGCTACACCTTC.

The CDR3 reads CASSQDSGGVHNYGYTF. As DNA, the CDR3 is TGTGCCAGCAGCCAAGATTCTGGAGGGGTCCATAACTATGGCTACACCTTC. The rearrangement links TRBV3-1 to TRBJ1-2; D is possibly TRBD1 (5 bases). This CDR3 spans 17 amino acids. The V gene's germline CDR1 is LGHDT and CDR2 YNNKEL (reference sequence). V was cut by 0 bases and J by 1 base, with 15 bases left in between.

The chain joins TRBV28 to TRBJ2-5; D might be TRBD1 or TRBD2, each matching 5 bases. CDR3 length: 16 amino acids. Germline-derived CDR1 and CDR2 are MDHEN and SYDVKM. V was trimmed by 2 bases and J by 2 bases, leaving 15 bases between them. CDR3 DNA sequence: TGTGCCAGCAGTTTACTGCCGGGACGGACTCAAGAGACCCAGTACTTC. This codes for CASSLLPGRTQETQYF.

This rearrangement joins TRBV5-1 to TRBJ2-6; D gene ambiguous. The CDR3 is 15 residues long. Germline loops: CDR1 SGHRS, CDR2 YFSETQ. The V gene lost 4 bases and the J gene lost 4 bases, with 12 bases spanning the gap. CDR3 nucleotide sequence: TGCGCCAGCAGCGTGGCCCCAGGAGGGGCCAACGTCCTGACTTTC. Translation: CASSVAPGGANVLTF. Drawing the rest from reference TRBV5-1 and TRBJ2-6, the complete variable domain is KAGVTQTPRYLIKTRGQQVTLSCSPISGHRSVSWYQQTPGQGLQFLFEYFSETQRNKGNFPGRFSGRQFSNSRSEMNVSTLELGDSALYLCASSVAPGGANVLTFGAGSRLTVL.

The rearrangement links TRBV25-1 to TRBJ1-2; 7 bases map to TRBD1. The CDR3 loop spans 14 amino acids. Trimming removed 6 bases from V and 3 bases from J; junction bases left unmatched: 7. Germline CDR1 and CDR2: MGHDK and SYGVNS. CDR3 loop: CASRGRGLDYGYTF. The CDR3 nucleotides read TGTGCCAGCAGAGGAAGGGGGCTAGACTATGGCTACACCTTC.

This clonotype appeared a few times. This chain's CDR3 is CATSRDPTGRETQYF. As DNA, the CDR3 is TGTGCCACCAGCAGAGACCCGACGGGGAGGGAGACCCAGTACTTC. The chain recombines TRBV15 with TRBJ2-5, with a weak D call TRBD2 (6 bases). The CDR3 sequence is 15 residues long. The germline V gene has CDR1 LNHNV and CDR2 YYDKDF (reference sequence). V lost 0 bases to trimming and J lost 5 bases, with 13 bases between them.

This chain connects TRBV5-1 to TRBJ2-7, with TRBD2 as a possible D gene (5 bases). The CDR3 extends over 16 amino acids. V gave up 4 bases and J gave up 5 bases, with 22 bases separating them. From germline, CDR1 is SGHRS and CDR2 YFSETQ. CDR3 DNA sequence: TGCGCCAGCAGCAGCGGCCGGAACTTTGATGGGAACGAGCAGTACTTC. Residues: CASSSGRNFDGNEQYF.

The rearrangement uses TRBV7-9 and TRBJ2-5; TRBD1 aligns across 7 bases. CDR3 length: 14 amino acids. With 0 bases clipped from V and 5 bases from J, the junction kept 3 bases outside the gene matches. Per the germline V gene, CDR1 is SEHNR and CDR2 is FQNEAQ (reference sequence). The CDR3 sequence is CASSLADRVETQYF. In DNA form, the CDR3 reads TGTGCCAGCAGCTTAGCAGACAGGGTTGAGACCCAGTACTTC.

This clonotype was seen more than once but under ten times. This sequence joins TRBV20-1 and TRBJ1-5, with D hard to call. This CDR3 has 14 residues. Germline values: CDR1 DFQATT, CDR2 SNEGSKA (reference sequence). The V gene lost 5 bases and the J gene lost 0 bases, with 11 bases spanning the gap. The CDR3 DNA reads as TGCAGTGCTCTTCCCCAGTCTAGCAATCAGCCCCAGCATTTT. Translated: CSALPQSSNQPQHF.

In nucleotides, the CDR3 is TGTGCCAGCAGCTTAGACGTTCCCTCTGGGGCCAACGTCCTGACTTTC. This translates into CASSLDVPSGANVLTF. The chain recombines TRBV7-9 with TRBJ2-6, with D unresolved. The CDR3 consists of 16 residues. V lost 1 base to trimming and J lost 0 bases, with 7 bases between them. Germline V gives CDR1 SEHNR, CDR2 FQNEAQ (reference sequence).

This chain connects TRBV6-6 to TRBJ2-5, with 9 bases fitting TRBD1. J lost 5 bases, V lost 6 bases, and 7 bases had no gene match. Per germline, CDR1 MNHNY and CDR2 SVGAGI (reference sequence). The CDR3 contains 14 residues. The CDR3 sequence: CASRSPGQGETQYF. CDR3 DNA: TGTGCCAGCAGATCCCCGGGACAGGGTGAGACCCAGTACTTC.

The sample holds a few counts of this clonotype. The CDR3 loop is CASSQARGMTDTQYF. DNA of the CDR3: TGCGCCAGCAGCCAAGCGAGGGGGATGACAGATACGCAGTATTTT. V and J are TRBV4-1 and TRBJ2-3; TRBD1 is a possible D gene (6 bases). CDR1 MGHRA and CDR2 YSYEKL come from the germline V gene. The CDR3 has 15 residues. The germline V and J ends were trimmed by 1 base and 3 bases, with 11 bases remaining between them.

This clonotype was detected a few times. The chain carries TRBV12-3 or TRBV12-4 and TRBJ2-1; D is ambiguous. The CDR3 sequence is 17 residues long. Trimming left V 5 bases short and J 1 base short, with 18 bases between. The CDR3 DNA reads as TGTGCCAGCAGTCCGGGTCCCCCGGGTGGTTCCTACAATGAGCAGTTCTTC. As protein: CASSPGPPGGSYNEQFF.

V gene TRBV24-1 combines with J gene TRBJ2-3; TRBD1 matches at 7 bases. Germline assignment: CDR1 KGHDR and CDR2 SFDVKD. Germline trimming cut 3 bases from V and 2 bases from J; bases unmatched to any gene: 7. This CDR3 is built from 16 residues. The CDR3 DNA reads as TGTGCCACCAGTGATACCTGGGACAGCCACACAGATACGCAGTATTTT. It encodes CATSDTWDSHTDTQYF.

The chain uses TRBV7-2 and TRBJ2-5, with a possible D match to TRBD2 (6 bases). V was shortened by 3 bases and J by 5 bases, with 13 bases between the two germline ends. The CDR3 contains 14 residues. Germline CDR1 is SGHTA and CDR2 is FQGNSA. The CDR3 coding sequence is TGTGCCAGCAGCTTGTATCCCGGAGGGGAGACCCAGTACTTC. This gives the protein CASSLYPGGETQYF.

CDR3 nucleotides: TGTGCCATCAGTGACCCGGAGGAGCCCCAGCATTTT. Amino acid sequence: CAISDPEEPQHF. The chain links TRBV10-3 to TRBJ1-5; D gene ambiguous. The CDR3 is 12 amino acids. Trimming removed 3 bases from V and 8 bases from J, with 8 bases in between. Germline lookup yields CDR1 ENHRY and CDR2 SYGVKD.

This CDR3 reads CASREQGQFFETQYF. CDR3 DNA sequence: TGTGCCAGCCGGGAACAGGGTCAGTTTTTCGAGACCCAGTACTTC. This chain uses TRBV13 with TRBJ2-5; TRBD1 might be the D (6 bases). CDR1 PRHDT and CDR2 FYEKMQ come from the germline V gene (reference sequence). Deletions cut 8 bases from V and 5 bases from J, with 21 bases between. CDR3 length: 15 amino acids.

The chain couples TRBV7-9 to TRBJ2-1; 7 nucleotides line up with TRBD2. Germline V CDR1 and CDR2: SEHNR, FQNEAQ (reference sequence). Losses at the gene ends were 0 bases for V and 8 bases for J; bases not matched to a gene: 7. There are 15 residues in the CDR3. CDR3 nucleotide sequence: TGTGCCAGCAGCTTAGCGGGAGGGCCTATGGATGAGCAGTTCTTC. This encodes CASSLAGGPMDEQFF.

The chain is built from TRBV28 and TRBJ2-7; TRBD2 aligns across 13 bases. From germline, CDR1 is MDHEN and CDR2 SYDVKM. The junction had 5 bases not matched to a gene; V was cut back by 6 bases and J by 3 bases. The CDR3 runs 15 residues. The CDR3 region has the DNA TGTGCCAGCAGCCGGGGACTAGCGGGGATCTACGAGCAGTACTTC. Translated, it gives CASSRGLAGIYEQYF.

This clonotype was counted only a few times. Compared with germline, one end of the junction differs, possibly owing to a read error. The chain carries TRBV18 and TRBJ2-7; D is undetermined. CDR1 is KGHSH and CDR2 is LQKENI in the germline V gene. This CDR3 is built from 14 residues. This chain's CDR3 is CASSPVETSYEQCF. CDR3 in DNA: TGTGCCAGCTCACCAGTTGAGACATCCTACGAGCAGTGCTTC. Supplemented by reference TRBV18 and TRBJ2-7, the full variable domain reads NAGVMQNPRHLVRRRGQEARLRCSPMKGHSHVYWYRQLPEEGLKFMVYLQKENIIDESGMPKERFSAEFPKEGPSILRIQQVVRGDSAAYFCASSPVETSYEQCFGPGTRLTVT.

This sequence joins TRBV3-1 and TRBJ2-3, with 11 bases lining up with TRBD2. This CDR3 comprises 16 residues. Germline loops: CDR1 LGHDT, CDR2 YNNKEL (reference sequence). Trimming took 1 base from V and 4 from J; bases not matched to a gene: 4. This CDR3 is CASSQAVAGGPDTQYF. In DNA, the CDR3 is TGTGCCAGCAGCCAAGCGGTAGCGGGGGGGCCAGATACGCAGTATTTT.

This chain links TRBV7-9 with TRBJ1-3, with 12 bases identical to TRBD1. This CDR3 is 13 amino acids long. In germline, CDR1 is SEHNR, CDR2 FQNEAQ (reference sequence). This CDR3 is CGGQGASGNTIYF. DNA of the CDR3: TGTGGGGGACAGGGGGCTTCGGGAAACACCATATATTTT.

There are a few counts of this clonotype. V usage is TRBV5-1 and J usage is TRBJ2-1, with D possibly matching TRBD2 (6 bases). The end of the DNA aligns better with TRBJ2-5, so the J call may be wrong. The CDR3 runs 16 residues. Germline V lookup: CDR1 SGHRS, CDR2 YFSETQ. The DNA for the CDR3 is TGCGCCAGCAGCTCTTGGCCGGGACGGAGGGGAGAGACCCAGTACTTC. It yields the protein CASSSWPGRRGETQYF.